Below, one TCR beta chain is given with its context. A quantity of 0.5 to 1 ug RNA underwent reverse transcription using random hexamers. TCRdb reanalysed the immunoSEQ multiplex PCR reads using MiXCR and keeps one entry per CDR3 protein. This sample has roughly 200,000 distinct CDR3 sequences, with just under 95% found just once. This sample was taken from a study of CD8 T cells in Susac syndrome. Sequencing was done on a sample of CD4+ T cells from PBMCs. The sequence was obtained from a human donor in good health.

The CDR3 region is CASSLNQNTEAFF. CDR3 coding DNA: TGTGCCAGCAGTTTGAATCAGAACACTGAAGCTTTCTTT. V gene TRBV12-3 or TRBV12-4 combines with J gene TRBJ1-1, with D unresolved. V was pared by 3 bases and J by 1 base, with 6 bases between. This CDR3 contains 13 residues.